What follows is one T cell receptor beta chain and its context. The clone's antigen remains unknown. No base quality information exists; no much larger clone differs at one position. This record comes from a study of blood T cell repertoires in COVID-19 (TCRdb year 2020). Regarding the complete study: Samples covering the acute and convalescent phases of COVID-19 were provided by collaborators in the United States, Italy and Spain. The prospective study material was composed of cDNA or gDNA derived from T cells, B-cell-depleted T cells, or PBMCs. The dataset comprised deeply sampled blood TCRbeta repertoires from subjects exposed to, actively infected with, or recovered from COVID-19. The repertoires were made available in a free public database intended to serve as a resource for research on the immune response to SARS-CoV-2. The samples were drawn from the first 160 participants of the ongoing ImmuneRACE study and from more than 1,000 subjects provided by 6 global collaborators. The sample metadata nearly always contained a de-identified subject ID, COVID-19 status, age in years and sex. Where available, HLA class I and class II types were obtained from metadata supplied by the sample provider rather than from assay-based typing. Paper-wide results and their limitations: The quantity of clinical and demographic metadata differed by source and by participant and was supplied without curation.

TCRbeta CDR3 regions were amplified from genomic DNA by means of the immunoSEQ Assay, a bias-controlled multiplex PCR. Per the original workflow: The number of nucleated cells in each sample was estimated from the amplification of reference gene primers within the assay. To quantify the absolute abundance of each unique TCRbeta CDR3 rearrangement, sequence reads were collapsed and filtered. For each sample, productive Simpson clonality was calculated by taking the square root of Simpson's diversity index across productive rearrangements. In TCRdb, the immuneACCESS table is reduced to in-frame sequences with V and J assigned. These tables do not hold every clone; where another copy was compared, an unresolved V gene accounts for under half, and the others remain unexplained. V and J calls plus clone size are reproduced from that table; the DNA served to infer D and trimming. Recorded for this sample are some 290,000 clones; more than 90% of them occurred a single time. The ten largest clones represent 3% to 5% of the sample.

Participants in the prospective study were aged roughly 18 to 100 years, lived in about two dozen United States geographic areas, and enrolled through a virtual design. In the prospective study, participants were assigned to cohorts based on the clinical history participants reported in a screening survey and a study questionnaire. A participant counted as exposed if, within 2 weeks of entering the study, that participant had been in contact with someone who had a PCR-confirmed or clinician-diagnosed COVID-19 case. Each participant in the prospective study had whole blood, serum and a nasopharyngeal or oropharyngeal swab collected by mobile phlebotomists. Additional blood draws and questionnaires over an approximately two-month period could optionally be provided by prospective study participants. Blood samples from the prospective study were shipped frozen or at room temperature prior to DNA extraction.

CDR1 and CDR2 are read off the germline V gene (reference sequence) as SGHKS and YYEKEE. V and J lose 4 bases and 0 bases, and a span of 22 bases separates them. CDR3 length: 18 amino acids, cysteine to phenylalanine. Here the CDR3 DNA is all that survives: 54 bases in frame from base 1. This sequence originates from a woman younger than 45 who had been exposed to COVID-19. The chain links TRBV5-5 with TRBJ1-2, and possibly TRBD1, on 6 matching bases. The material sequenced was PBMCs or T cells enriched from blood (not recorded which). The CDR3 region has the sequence CASSRILLIQGTNYGYTF. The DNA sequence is TGTGCCAGCAGCAGGATATTGTTAATACAGGGTACTAACTATGGCTACACCTTC.